This note documents a single T cell receptor beta chain sequence. The antigen is undetermined. This specimen comes from a study of vaccination effects on CD4 cells after COVID-19. In the ViraFEST assay, antigen-specific CD4+ clonotypes were identified by expansion after peptide-pool stimulation. CD4+ T cells were isolated after about nine days of culture. Vaccination of participants consisted of two doses of either the BNT162b2 or mRNA-1273 vaccine. All vaccine recipients tested negative for nucleocapsid antibodies and had never contracted SARS-CoV-2 infection. Repertoires were generated with immunoSEQ multiplex PCR, while TCRdb's copy carries only in-frame clones and drops some. This table holds tens of thousands of clones, 73% found once. Trimming took off 7 bases at V and 6 bases at J, with 10 bases between the two ends. The CDR3 is 13 amino acids.

This clonotype was obtained from a human donor who received a COVID-19 vaccine. The chain has TRBV12-3 or TRBV12-4 and TRBJ1-6; maybe TRBD1 (6 bases). Here the sequenced sample was CD4+ T cells from PBMCs cultured with HCoV-229E spike peptides, taken after COVID-19 vaccination. The CDR3 here is CASTTGINSPLHF. The CDR3 nucleotides read TGTGCCAGCACAACAGGGATTAATTCACCCCTCCACTTT.